These 16 T cell receptor beta chains came from one sample sequenced in a study of blood T cell repertoires in COVID-19. TCRdb keeps only in-frame clones here, not all; method: immunoSEQ multiplex PCR. The sample lists 100,000 to 110,000 clones; roughly 88% were seen once. Sequenced material: peripheral blood. These receptors all stem from a human donor in a cohort sampled during active COVID-19.

This chain links TRBV5-1 with TRBJ1-5, with D possibly being TRBD1 (6 bases). The CDR3 runs to 14 residues. The germline V gene has CDR1 SGHRS and CDR2 YFSETQ. The germline V and J ends were trimmed by 0 bases and 10 bases, with 14 bases remaining between them. Here the CDR3 reads CASSLGRDNEPQHF. The DNA of the CDR3 is TGCGCCAGCAGCTTGGGTCGGGACAATGAACCCCAGCATTTT.

The chain combines TRBV5-1 with TRBJ2-1; possibly TRBD1 for D (5 bases). Deletions cut 7 bases from V and 0 bases from J, with 14 bases between. The CDR3 loop spans 15 amino acids. Germline CDR1 SGHRS, CDR2 YFSETQ. The CDR3: CASLGAAGSYNEQFF. CDR3 coding DNA: TGCGCCAGCCTTGGGGCGGCAGGCTCCTACAATGAGCAGTTCTTC.

The chain uses TRBV15 and TRBJ2-7; 13 positions match TRBD2. V lost 3 bases, J lost 7 bases, and 6 bases stayed unmatched. The germline V gene has CDR1 LNHNV and CDR2 YYDKDF (reference sequence). This CDR3 contains 15 residues. The CDR3 sequence is CATSSRTSGSPEQYF. Here the CDR3 DNA reads TGTGCCACCAGCAGCCGGACTAGCGGGAGTCCTGAGCAGTACTTC.

The chain links TRBV14 to TRBJ2-2; D gene uncertain. V shed 2 bases and J shed 4 bases, with 8 bases lying between them. The CDR3 sequence is 14 residues long. Germline V gene sequence: CDR1 SGHDN, CDR2 FVKESK. This chain's CDR3 is CASSQLDTTGELFF. The CDR3 coding sequence is TGTGCCAGCAGCCAACTCGACACCACCGGGGAGCTGTTTTTT.

V is TRBV28 and J is TRBJ1-2; 7 bases fit TRBD1. Per germline, CDR1 MDHEN and CDR2 SYDVKM. The CDR3 spans 14 residues. The J segment lost 3 bases and the V segment lost 5 bases, leaving 6 bases of the junction unmatched. Written as DNA, the CDR3 is TGTGCCAGCAGTCAACAGGGGTTGGACTATGGCTACACCTTC. Translating it yields CASSQQGLDYGYTF.

V usage is TRBV6-5 and J usage is TRBJ1-6, with D maybe TRBD1 (5 bases). Deletions cut 7 bases from V and 8 bases from J, with 12 bases between. This CDR3 is 13 amino acids long. Germline V gene lookup returns CDR1 MNHEY and CDR2 SVGAGI. The CDR3 loop is CASTKGLYSPLHF. DNA for the CDR3: TGTGCCAGCACAAAGGGGTTGTATTCACCCCTCCACTTT.

This clone was found once. V is TRBV11-2 and J is TRBJ2-2, with TRBD1 identical over 7 bases. CDR1 is SGHAT, CDR2 FQNNGV, per germline. V lost 4 bases and J lost 1; bases outside the gene matches: 3. The CDR3 runs to 15 residues. As DNA, the CDR3 is TGTGCCAGCAGCTGGGACAGCCTGAACACCGGGGAGCTGTTTTTT. It translates to CASSWDSLNTGELFF.

The chain recombines TRBV7-2 with TRBJ2-5; D unclear. This CDR3 region has 12 residues. Germline-derived CDR1 and CDR2 are SGHTA and FQGNSA. V gave up 5 bases and J gave up 4 bases, with 8 bases separating them. DNA of the CDR3: TGTGCCAGCAGCCAGGCTGGAGAGACCCAGTACTTC. Amino acid sequence: CASSQAGETQYF.

The V and J genes are TRBV28 and TRBJ1-3; D remains ambiguous. The CDR3 contains 15 residues. Trimming pared 4 bases from V and 2 bases from J, leaving 12 bases between. From germline, CDR1 is MDHEN and CDR2 SYDVKM. CDR3 residues: CASSWGGGPGNTIYF. The CDR3 region has the DNA TGTGCCAGCAGTTGGGGAGGTGGTCCTGGAAACACCATATATTTT. The full variable domain, its missing parts supplied by reference TRBV28 and TRBJ1-3, is DVKVTQSSRYLVKRTGEKVFLECVQDMDHENMFWYRQDPGLGLRLIYFSYDVKMKEKGDIPEGYSVSREKKERFSLILESASTNQTSMYLCASSWGGGPGNTIYFGEGSWLTVV.

J is TRBJ2-1 and V is TRBV5-1; tentatively, D is TRBD2 (5 bases). Trimming removed 0 bases at V and 8 bases at J, with 15 bases between. CDR3 length equals 15 residues. Germline CDR1 reads SGHRS; CDR2 reads YFSETQ. The CDR3 DNA is TGCGCCAGCAGCTTGGAGGGAGCGGCGTCGTATGAGCAGTTCTTC. Translation gives CASSLEGAASYEQFF.

This clone was seen only once. The genes are TRBV28 and TRBJ2-3, with D hard to call. CDR3 length equals 13 residues. The germline V gene encodes CDR1 MDHEN and CDR2 SYDVKM. V dropped 3 bases and J dropped 5 bases, with 9 bases sitting between them. CDR3 protein: CASSFRVGDTQYF. The CDR3 nucleotides read TGTGCCAGCAGTTTTCGGGTTGGAGATACGCAGTATTTT.

The chain uses TRBV6-1 and TRBJ1-5; unclear D gene. V lost 1 base and J lost 1, with 14 bases in between. This CDR3 has 17 amino acids. Germline V gene lookup returns CDR1 MNHNS and CDR2 SASEGT. The CDR3 DNA reads TGTGCCAGCAGTGAAGGGGGTTCTCGGAGGAGCAATCAGCCCCAGCATTTT. Its protein product is CASSEGGSRRSNQPQHF.

A single count supports this clone. The chain combines TRBV24-1 with TRBJ2-7; possibly TRBD1 for D (6 bases). Germline V gives CDR1 KGHDR, CDR2 SFDVKD. The CDR3 runs to 12 residues. Trimming left V 7 bases short and J 0 bases short, with 6 bases between. Written as DNA, the CDR3 is TGTGCCACCAGCAGGGGCTCCTACGAGCAGTACTTC. Translated: CATSRGSYEQYF.

V gene TRBV11-2 combines with J gene TRBJ2-1, with TRBD2 matching over 9 bases. Unmatched junction bases numbered 2, after V lost 2 bases and J lost 0 bases. Germline V gene data show CDR1 as SGHAT and CDR2 as FQNNGV. This CDR3 region has 16 residues. In DNA, the CDR3 is TGTGCCAGCAGCTTATTTAGCGGGAGCTCCTACAATGAGCAGTTCTTC. Protein: CASSLFSGSSYNEQFF.

This clone was observed a few times. The chain is built from TRBV4-1 and TRBJ1-3; D perhaps matches TRBD1 (5 bases). Trimming cost V 0 bases and J 4 bases, with 13 bases left between them. CDR1 MGHRA and CDR2 YSYEKL come from the germline V gene. This CDR3 is 16 amino acids long. CDR3 nucleotides: TGCGCCAGCAGCCAAGAGGGCATCTGGGGCGGAAACACCATATATTTT. Translated: CASSQEGIWGGNTIYF.

The chain combines TRBV7-2 with TRBJ1-6, with 7 bases matching TRBD1. Trimming removed 5 bases from V and 10 bases from J; junction bases left unmatched: 5. This CDR3 region has 13 residues. CDR1 and CDR2 from the germline V gene are SGHTA and FQGNSA. Here the CDR3 reads CASSARQGSPLHF. As DNA, the CDR3 is TGTGCCAGCAGCGCCCGACAGGGCTCACCCCTCCACTTT.